This is a list of T cell receptor beta chains from one sample in a study of Ad26.COV2.S vaccination and SARS-CoV-2 variants. Profiling relied on immunoSEQ multiplex PCR, and the TCRdb table lists in-frame clones only, not all of them. The table includes fewer than 400,000 clones, just under 85% detected once. The source material was peripheral blood, sampled in a trial of Ad26.COV2.S vaccine versus placebo. Receptors originate from a person aged 18-65 years who received the Ad26.COV2.S COVID-19 vaccine or a placebo. Each CDR3 is given with its conserved first and last residue. D genes are given only for firm matches. Clone size appears in some rows only: once, few, many, or a class for an expanded clone.

j_gene | v_gene | d_gene | abundance | CDR3aa | CDR3nt
TRBJ1-2 | TRBV6-5 | TRBD1 | NA | CASSYYEGANYGYTF | TGTGCCAGCAGTTACTACGAGGGGGCGAACTATGGCTACACCTTC
TRBJ1-6 | TRBV5-1 | NA | NA | CASSLAGDSPLHF | TGCGCCAGCAGCTTGGCGGGGGACTCACCCCTCCACTTT
TRBJ2-2 | TRBV6-1 | NA | many | CASSGLARAITGELFF | TGTGCCAGCAGTGGTTTAGCCAGGGCCATCACCGGGGAGCTGTTTTTT
TRBJ2-7 | TRBV5-1 | TRBD1 | NA | CASSVGTDISYEQYF | TGCGCCAGCAGCGTCGGGACAGATATCTCCTACGAGCAGTACTTC
TRBJ2-7 | TRBV3-1/TRBV3-2 | NA | NA | CASSQERSSYEQYF | TGTGCCAGCAGCCAAGAACGGAGCTCCTACGAGCAGTACTTC
TRBJ2-7 | TRBV29-1 | TRBD1 | few | CSVEDVDRGNEQYF | TGCAGCGTTGAAGATGTTGACAGGGGAAACGAGCAGTACTTC
TRBJ2-1 | TRBV11-2 | TRBD2 | NA | CASSLRTSDEQFF | TGTGCCAGCAGCTTAAGGACTAGCGATGAGCAGTTCTTC
TRBJ2-3 | TRBV5-1 | NA | NA | CASKEGRADTQYF | TGCGCCAGCAAGGAAGGGCGGGCAGATACGCAGTATTTT
TRBJ2-3 | TRBV2 | NA | NA | CASSETPTTTQGQYF | TGTGCCAGCAGTGAGACCCCAACTACCACCCAAGGGCAGTATTTT
TRBJ2-7 | TRBV5-1 | NA | once | CASSLFSKYEQYF | TGCGCCAGCAGCTTGTTCTCCAAATACGAGCAGTACTTC
TRBJ2-7 | TRBV7-9 | NA | NA | CASSPGDPPYEQYF | TGTGCCAGCAGCCCAGGGGATCCACCCTACGAGCAGTACTTC
TRBJ2-5 | TRBV7-9 | NA | once | CASSPKLGAETQYF | TGTGCCAGCAGCCCAAAGCTGGGCGCGGAGACCCAGTACTTC
TRBJ1-2 | TRBV5-1 | NA | NA | CASSLEGTPLWGYGYTF | TGCGCCAGCAGCTTGGAAGGGACGCCCCTTTGGGGCTATGGCTACACCTTC
TRBJ2-5 | TRBV4-1 | NA | NA | CASSPRQVQETQYF | TGCGCCAGCAGCCCCCGACAGGTCCAAGAGACCCAGTACTTC
TRBJ2-5 | TRBV5-1 | TRBD2 | NA | CASSFSGGAETQYF | TGCGCCAGCAGCTTTAGCGGGGGGGCTGAGACCCAGTACTTC
TRBJ1-3 | TRBV19 | NA | NA | CASSLLGNSGNTIYF | TGTGCCAGTAGCCTCCTAGGCAACTCTGGAAACACCATATATTTT
TRBJ2-7 | TRBV5-1 | TRBD2 | NA | CASSLTSGATYEQYF | TGCGCCAGCAGCTTGACTAGCGGGGCTACCTACGAGCAGTACTTC
TRBJ2-3 | TRBV5-1 | TRBD1 | once | CASSKGQATDTQYF | TGCGCCAGCAGCAAAGGACAGGCCACAGATACGCAGTATTTT
TRBJ1-2 | TRBV29-1 | TRBD1 | NA | CSVTGTGDGYTF | TGCAGCGTGACCGGGACAGGGGACGGCTACACCTTC
TRBJ2-1 | TRBV5-1 | NA | NA | CASSSPGDNEQFF | TGCGCCAGCAGCTCCCCCGGGGACAATGAGCAGTTCTTC
TRBJ2-5 | TRBV28 | NA | NA | CASSSRSKETQYF | TGTGCCAGCAGTTCCCGGTCGAAGGAGACCCAGTACTTC
TRBJ2-2 | TRBV5-6 | TRBD2 | once | CASSSWGLVVTGELFF | TGTGCCAGCAGCTCGTGGGGACTAGTAGTCACCGGGGAGCTGTTTTTT